The sequence of this T cell receptor (beta chain) was determined in a study of OX40 agonist ivuxolimab in advanced cancers. As for the study in general: Patients were treated with ivuxolimab, an agonistic anti-OX40 (CD134) antibody. Overall study findings and caveats: Partly responding patients at 0.1-3.0 mg/kg showed some of the smallest clonal expansion. Specificity for antigen went undetermined in the expanded peripheral T cells.

The data were produced by immunoSEQ multiplex PCR, yet TCRdb's version contains in-frame clones alone and is incomplete. The data contain tens of thousands of clones, 80% to 85% of them singletons. Germline V gene sequence: CDR1 SGHTA, CDR2 FQGNSA. This CDR3 comprises 15 residues. Trimming removed 5 bases from V and 1 base from J, with 13 bases in between. For this clone: Its target is unknown. Distinct nucleotide sequences in the sample also encode this CDR3.

Here the sequenced sample was CD4+ or CD8+ T cells sorted from blood, taken in a trial of the OX40 agonist ivuxolimab. The receptor's source is an adult with an advanced solid tumor such as melanoma, head and neck, liver or kidney cancer. V usage is TRBV7-2 and J usage is TRBJ2-3; perhaps TRBD2 as D (6 bases). As DNA, the CDR3 is TGTGCCAGCAGCCTCGGGACTCCCCGCACAGATACGCAGTATTTT. Translated: CASSLGTPRTDTQYF.